This T cell receptor (beta chain) was captured by sequencing in a study of T cells in localized non-small cell lung cancer (dated by TCRdb to about 2020). About the investigation overall: T cell repertoires of more than 200 early-stage NSCLC patients were analyzed, with tumors being compared against uninvolved tumor-adjacent lungs. Of the NSCLC patients, about 130 were male and approximately 110 were female, and the mean age was roughly 61 years. The cohort was made up of fewer than 250 treatment-naive NSCLC patients whose localized lung tumors had been resected.

The immunoSEQ Assay was used to sequence TCR beta CDR3 regions from DNA. Per the original workflow: To compute T cell density, TCR beta template counts were normalized to usable DNA, which was estimated by amplifying housekeeping genes. Richness was estimated with the preseqR package, extrapolating to 400,000 templates for PBMC samples and 120,000 templates for tissue samples. Clonality was defined by subtracting Pielou's evenness from one. Tissue-enriched TCRs were identified through differential abundance testing performed on productive amino-acid clonotypes, with a minimum total count of 5 and an alpha of 0.1. Repertoire overlap between compartments was quantified with the Jaccard Index and Morisita Overlap Index. TCR beta CDR3s were clustered by GLIPH together with public tetramer-defined viral CDR3s, and at least three viral sequences plus V-gene enrichment were required for viral motifs. This is the immuneACCESS table as TCRdb keeps it, with only in-frame sequences that have V and J called. A part of the clones is gone; compared with another copy, unresolved V genes explain less than half, and the rest is unexplained. V and J calls plus clone size are reproduced from that table; the DNA served to infer D and trimming. For this sample there are about 1,600 clones; around 20% appear just once. Around a fifth of the sample is taken by the ten largest.

General conclusions and limits of the study: A median of approximately 50 of the top 100 tumor clones turned up in the paired uninvolved adjacent lung, and approximately 30 of those clones also ranked among the top 100 of that same adjacent lung. Because the study design was exploratory, TCR variables were selected using unadjusted p-values without false-discovery rate correction. Because multi-region tumor sequencing was not done, intratumor heterogeneity could not be ruled out. Longer overall survival was associated with higher T cell density in blood, whereas shorter survival was associated with higher clonality in adjacent lung. Uninvolved tumor-adjacent lung showed the highest T cell clonality, higher than tumor, which suggests more focused antigenic responses in the uninvolved tumor-adjacent lung.

This clone was found a few times. Its recognized antigen is unknown. No per-base quality is available; no much larger clone lies one base away. At diagnosis, peripheral blood, uninvolved tumor-adjacent lung and tumor were collected and were preserved as a mix of fresh-frozen and FFPE material. This clonotype originated in a male donor aged 60 or older with stage II squamous cell lung carcinoma. The sequenced sample was lung tumor tissue, obtained before any cancer treatment.

In nucleotides, the sequence is TGTGCCAGTAGTATGGGGGGGACACCCCTCCACTTT. This translates into CASSMGGTPLHF. The V and J genes are TRBV19 and TRBJ1-6, with a weak D call of TRBD1 (5 bases match). The trim is 3 bases for V and 11 bases for J, with a gap of 8 bases between the germline ends. The CDR3 spans 12 residues, from the cysteine through the phenylalanine. Just the 36-base CDR3 DNA is kept, in frame starting at base 1. For CDR1 and CDR2, the germline V gene (reference sequence) lists LNHDA and SQIVND. Supplemented by the reference TRBV19 and TRBJ1-6 proteins around the CDR3, the complete variable domain is DGGITQSPKYLFRKEGQNVTLSCEQNLNHDAMYWYRQDPGQGLRLIYYSQIVNDFQKGDIAEGYSVSREKKESFPLTVTSAQKNPTAFYLCASSMGGTPLHFGNGTRLTVT.